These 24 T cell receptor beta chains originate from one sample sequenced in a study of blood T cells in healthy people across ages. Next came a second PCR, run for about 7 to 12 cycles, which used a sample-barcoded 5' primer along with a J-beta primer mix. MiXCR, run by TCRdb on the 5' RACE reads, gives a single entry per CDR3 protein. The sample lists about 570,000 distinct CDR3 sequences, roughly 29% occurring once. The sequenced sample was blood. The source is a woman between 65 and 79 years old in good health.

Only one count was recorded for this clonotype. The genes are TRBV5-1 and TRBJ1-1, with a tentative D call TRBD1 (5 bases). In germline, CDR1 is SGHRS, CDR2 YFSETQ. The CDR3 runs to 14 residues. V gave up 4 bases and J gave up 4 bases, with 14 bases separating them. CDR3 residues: CASSIQGVGTEAFF. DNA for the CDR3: TGCGCCAGCAGCATCCAGGGTGTGGGCACTGAAGCTTTCTTT. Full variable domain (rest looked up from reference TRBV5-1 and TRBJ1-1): KAGVTQTPRYLIKTRGQQVTLSCSPISGHRSVSWYQQTPGQGLQFLFEYFSETQRNKGNFPGRFSGRQFSNSRSEMNVSTLELGDSALYLCASSIQGVGTEAFFGQGTRLTVV.

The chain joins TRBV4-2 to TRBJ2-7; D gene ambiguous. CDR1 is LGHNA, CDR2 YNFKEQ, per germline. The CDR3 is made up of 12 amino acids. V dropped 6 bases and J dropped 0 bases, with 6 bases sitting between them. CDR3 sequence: CASRLDSYEQYF. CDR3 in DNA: TGTGCCAGCAGACTCGACTCCTACGAGCAGTACTTC.

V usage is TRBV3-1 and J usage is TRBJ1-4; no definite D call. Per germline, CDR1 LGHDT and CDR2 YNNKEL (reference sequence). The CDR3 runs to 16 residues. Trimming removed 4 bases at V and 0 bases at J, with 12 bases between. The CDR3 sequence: CASSPSVGATNEKLFF. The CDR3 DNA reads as TGTGCCAGCAGCCCCTCAGTCGGCGCAACTAATGAAAAACTGTTTTTT.

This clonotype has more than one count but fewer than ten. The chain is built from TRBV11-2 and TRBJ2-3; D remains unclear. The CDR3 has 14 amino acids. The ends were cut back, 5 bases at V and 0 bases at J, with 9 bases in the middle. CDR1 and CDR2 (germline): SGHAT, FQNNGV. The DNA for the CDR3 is TGTGCCAGCAGCGCCGGAGCTAGCACAGATACGCAGTATTTT. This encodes CASSAGASTDTQYF.

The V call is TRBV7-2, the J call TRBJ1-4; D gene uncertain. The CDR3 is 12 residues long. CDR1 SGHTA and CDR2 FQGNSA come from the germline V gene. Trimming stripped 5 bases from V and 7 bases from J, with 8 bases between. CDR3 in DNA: TGTGCCAGCAGCGCCCCAACTGAAAAACTGTTTTTT. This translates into CASSAPTEKLFF.

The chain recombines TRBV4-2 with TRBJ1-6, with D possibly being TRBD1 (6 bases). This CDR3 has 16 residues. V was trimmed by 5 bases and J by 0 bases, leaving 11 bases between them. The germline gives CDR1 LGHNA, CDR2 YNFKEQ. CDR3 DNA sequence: TGTGCCAGCAGCGGGGGCACCAGCTCCTATAATTCACCCCTCCACTTT. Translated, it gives CASSGGTSSYNSPLHF.

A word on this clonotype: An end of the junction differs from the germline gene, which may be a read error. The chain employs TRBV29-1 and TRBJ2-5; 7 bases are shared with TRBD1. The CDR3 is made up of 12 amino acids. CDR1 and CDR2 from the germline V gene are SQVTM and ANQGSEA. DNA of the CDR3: TGCGGCGTTGAAGGGGGCTTGAAGACCCAGTACTTC. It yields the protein CGVEGGLKTQYF.

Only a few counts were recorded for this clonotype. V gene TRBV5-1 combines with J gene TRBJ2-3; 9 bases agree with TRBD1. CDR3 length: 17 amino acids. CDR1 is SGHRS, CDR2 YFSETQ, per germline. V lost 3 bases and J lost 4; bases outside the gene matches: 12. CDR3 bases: TGCGCCAGCAGCTCCCGGGACAGGGCTAGGGTCGCAGATACGCAGTATTTT. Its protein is CASSSRDRARVADTQYF.

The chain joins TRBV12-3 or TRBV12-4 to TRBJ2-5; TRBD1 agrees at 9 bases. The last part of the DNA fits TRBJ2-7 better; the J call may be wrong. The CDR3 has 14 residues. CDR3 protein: CASSQGQGNYEQYF. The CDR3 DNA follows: TGTGCCAGCAGTCAGGGACAGGGTAACTACGAGCAGTACTTC.

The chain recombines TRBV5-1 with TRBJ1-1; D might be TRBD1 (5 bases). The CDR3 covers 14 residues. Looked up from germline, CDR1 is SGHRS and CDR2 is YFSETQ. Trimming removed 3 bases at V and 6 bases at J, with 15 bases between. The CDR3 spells CASSSTAGIPEAFF. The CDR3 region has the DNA TGCGCCAGCAGCTCCACGGCAGGGATCCCTGAAGCTTTCTTT.

CDR3 region: CASRSAEGNQPQHF. The DNA of the CDR3 is TGTGCCAGCCGCTCGGCGGAAGGCAATCAGCCCCAGCATTTT. The chain combines TRBV27 with TRBJ1-5, with D unclear. Trimming cost V 8 bases and J 2 bases, with 13 bases left between them. The germline gives CDR1 MNHEY, CDR2 SMNVEV (reference sequence). The CDR3 totals 14 residues.

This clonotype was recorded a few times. The CDR3 reads CASTKLRETFF. CDR3 in DNA: TGTGCCAGCACAAAACTCCGCGAGACTTTCTTT. The chain combines TRBV12-3 or TRBV12-4 with TRBJ1-1; the D is unclear. This CDR3 is built from 11 residues. The V gene lost 7 bases and the J gene lost 12 bases, with 15 bases spanning the gap.

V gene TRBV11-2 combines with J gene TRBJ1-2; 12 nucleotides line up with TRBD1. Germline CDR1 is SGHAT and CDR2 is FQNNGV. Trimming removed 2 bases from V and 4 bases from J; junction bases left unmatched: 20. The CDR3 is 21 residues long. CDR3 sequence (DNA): TGTGCCAGCAGCTTACGAGTTATTGGGTCGGGGACAGGGGGCTTCAGCTATGGCTACACCTTC. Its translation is CASSLRVIGSGTGGFSYGYTF. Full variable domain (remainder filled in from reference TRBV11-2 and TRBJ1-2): EAGVAQSPRYKIIEKRQSVAFWCNPISGHATLYWYQQILGQGPKLLIQFQNNGVVDDSQLPKDRFSAERLKGVDSTLKIQPAKLEDSAVYLCASSLRVIGSGTGGFSYGYTFGSGTRLTVV.

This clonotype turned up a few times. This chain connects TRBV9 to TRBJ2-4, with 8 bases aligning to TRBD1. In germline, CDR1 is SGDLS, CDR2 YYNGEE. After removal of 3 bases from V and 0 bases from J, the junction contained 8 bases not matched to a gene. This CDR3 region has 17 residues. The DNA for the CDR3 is TGTGCCAGCAGCGCCGGGACAGGTGATTTAGCCAAAAACATTCAGTACTTC. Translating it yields CASSAGTGDLAKNIQYF.

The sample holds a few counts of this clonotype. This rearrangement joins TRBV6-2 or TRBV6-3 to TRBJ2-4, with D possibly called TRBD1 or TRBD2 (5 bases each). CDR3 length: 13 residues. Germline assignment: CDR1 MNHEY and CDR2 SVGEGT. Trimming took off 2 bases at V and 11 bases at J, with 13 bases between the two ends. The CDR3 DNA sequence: TGTGCCAGCAGTTACGGGGCTAGCACCTTTCAGTACTTC. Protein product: CASSYGASTFQYF.

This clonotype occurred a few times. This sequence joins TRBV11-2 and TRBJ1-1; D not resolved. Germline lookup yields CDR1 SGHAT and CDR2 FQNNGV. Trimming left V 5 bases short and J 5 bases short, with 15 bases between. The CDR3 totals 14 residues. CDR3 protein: CASSPQYRWTEAFF. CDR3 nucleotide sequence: TGTGCCAGCAGCCCACAATATCGGTGGACTGAAGCTTTCTTT. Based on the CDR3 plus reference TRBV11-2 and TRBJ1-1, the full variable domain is EAGVAQSPRYKIIEKRQSVAFWCNPISGHATLYWYQQILGQGPKLLIQFQNNGVVDDSQLPKDRFSAERLKGVDSTLKIQPAKLEDSAVYLCASSPQYRWTEAFFGQGTRLTVV.

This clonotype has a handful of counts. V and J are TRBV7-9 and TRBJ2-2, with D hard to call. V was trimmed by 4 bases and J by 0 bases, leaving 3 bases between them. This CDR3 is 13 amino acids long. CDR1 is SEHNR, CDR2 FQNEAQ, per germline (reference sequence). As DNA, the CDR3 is TGTGCCAGCAGCTCACCGAACACCGGGGAGCTGTTTTTT. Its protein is CASSSPNTGELFF.

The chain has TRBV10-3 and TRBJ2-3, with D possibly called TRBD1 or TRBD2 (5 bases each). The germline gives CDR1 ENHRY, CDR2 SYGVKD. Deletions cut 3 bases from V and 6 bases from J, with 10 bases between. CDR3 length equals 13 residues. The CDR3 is CAISETWGDTQYF. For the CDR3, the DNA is TGTGCCATCAGTGAAACCTGGGGGGATACGCAGTATTTT.

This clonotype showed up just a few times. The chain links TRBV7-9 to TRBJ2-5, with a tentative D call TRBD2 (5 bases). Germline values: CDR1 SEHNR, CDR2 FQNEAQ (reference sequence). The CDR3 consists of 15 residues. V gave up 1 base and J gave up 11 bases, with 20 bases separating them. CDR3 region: CASSLDQDVLREQYF. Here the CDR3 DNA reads TGTGCCAGCAGCTTAGACCAGGATGTCCTTAGGGAGCAGTACTTC. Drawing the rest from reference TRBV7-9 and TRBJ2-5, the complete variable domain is DTGVSQNPRHKITKRGQNVTFRCDPISEHNRLYWYRQTLGQGPEFLTYFQNEAQLEKSRLLSDRFSAERPKGSFSTLEIQRTEQGDSAMYLCASSLDQDVLREQYFGPGTRLLVL.

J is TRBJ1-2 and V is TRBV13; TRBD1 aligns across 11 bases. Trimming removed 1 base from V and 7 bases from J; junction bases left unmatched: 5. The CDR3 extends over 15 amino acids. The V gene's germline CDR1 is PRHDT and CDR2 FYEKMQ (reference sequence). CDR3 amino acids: CASSLEDRGRGGYTF. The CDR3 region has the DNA TGTGCCAGCAGCTTAGAGGACAGGGGGCGAGGTGGCTACACCTTC.

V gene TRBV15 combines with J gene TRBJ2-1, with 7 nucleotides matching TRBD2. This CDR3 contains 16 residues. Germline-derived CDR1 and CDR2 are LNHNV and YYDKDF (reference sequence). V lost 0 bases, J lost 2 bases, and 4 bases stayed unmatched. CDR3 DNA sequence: TGTGCCACCAGCAGAGATAGACTAGCCCCCTACAATGAGCAGTTCTTC. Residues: CATSRDRLAPYNEQFF.

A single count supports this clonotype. CDR3 DNA: TGTGCTAGTACCCGGCCAGGGGGCTTCGAGCAGTACTTC. This translates into CASTRPGGFEQYF. The V gene is TRBV12-5, the J gene TRBJ2-7, with 8 bases matching TRBD1. CDR1 and CDR2 from the germline V gene are LGHNT and FRNRAP. This CDR3 is built from 13 residues. V gave up 8 bases and J gave up 6 bases; unmatched junction bases: 9.

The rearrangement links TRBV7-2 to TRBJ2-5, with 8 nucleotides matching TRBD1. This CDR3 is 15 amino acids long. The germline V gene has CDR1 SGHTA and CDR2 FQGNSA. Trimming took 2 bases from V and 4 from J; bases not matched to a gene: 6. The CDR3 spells CASSLMTGVGETQYF. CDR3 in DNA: TGTGCCAGCAGCTTAATGACAGGGGTTGGAGAGACCCAGTACTTC.

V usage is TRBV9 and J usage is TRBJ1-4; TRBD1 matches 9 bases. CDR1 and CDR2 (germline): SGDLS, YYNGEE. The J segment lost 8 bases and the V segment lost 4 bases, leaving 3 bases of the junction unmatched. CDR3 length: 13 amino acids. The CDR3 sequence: CASSRDRDEKLFF. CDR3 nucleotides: TGTGCCAGCAGCCGGGACAGGGACGAAAAACTGTTTTTT. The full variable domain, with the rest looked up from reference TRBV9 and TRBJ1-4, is DSGVTQTPKHLITATGQRVTLRCSPRSGDLSVYWYQQSLDQGLQFLIQYYNGEERAKGNILERFSAQQFPDLHSELNLSSLELGDSALYFCASSRDRDEKLFFGSGTQLSVL.